Presented here are 5 T cell receptor beta chains from one specimen sequenced in a study of cytomegalovirus exposure and HLA in healthy donors. Vbeta (60) and Jbeta (13) primers were used in the PCR. Using immunoSEQ multiplex PCR, the repertoire was profiled, and TCRdb retains in-frame clones only, with some absent. This sample has 110,000 to 150,000 clones, with around 76% found just once. Sequenced material: PBMCs. The receptor set was obtained from a male donor in good health and CMV-seronegative.

This clone appeared once. The same CDR3 arises from other DNA sequences in this sample as well. The genes are TRBV27 and TRBJ1-1; 8 positions match TRBD1. This CDR3 is built from 14 residues. CDR1 is MNHEY, CDR2 SMNVEV, per germline (reference sequence). J gave up 2 bases and V 6 bases, and 5 bases lay outside the gene matches. The CDR3 region has the DNA TGTGCCAGCAGAAAAACAGGGGGTAACACTGAAGCTTTCTTT. This translates into CASRKTGGNTEAFF.

This chain joins TRBV29-1 and TRBJ2-5; D remains unclear. CDR1 and CDR2 (germline): SQVTM, ANQGSEA. The V gene lost 3 bases and the J gene lost 2 bases, with 4 bases spanning the gap. This CDR3 is built from 11 residues. This CDR3 is CSVETQETQYF. The CDR3 coding sequence is TGCAGCGTTGAGACTCAAGAGACCCAGTACTTC.

The V call is TRBV19, the J call TRBJ2-7, with a weak D call TRBD1 (6 bases). The CDR3 is made up of 16 amino acids. CDR1 and CDR2 (germline): LNHDA, SQIVND (reference sequence). V was cut by 6 bases and J by 2 bases, with 20 bases left in between. This CDR3 is CASRLGSTGSPYEQYF. The CDR3 region has the DNA TGTGCCAGTAGATTGGGGTCGACAGGATCCCCCTACGAGCAGTACTTC.

CDR3 loop: CAIRFSSEISYNEQFF. For the CDR3, the DNA is TGTGCCATCAGGTTTAGTTCGGAGATCTCCTACAATGAGCAGTTCTTC. The chain is built from TRBV10-3 and TRBJ2-1; D unclear. V lost 6 bases and J lost 0, with 15 bases in between. Germline V lookup: CDR1 ENHRY, CDR2 SYGVKD. The CDR3 sequence is 16 residues long.

Comments on this clone: One end of the junction fails to match germline, which may point to a read error. The gene calls are TRBV23-1 and TRBJ2-4; possible D gene TRBD1, 6 bases. TRBV23-1 is an ORF for which the function is uncertain. The CDR3 runs 16 residues. As DNA, the CDR3 is TGCGCCCGCAGTCAATCTGGACAGCGAGCCAAAAACATTCAGTACTTC. This encodes CARSQSGQRAKNIQYF.